One sample yielded the 22 T cell receptor beta chains listed below, sequenced in a study of T cell repertoires in cytomegalovirus infection. Via MiXCR, TCRdb re-called the reads, giving one row per CDR3 protein. The sample has about a million distinct CDR3 sequences; roughly a third are singletons. No cognate antigen is known for these TCRs. The sample was cultured CD8+ T cells from PBMCs, taken from culture after CMV antigen stimulation. Source of these receptors: a human donor in good health (CMV status not recorded). Some clones in this sample may be carry-over from other donors' samples.

In its sample, this clonotype was seen a few times. The chain carries TRBV6-2 or TRBV6-3 and TRBJ2-7; D unclear. Between the trimmed V and J ends, which lost 5 bases and 3 bases, there was a span of 8 bases. CDR1 is MNHEY and CDR2 is SVGEGT in the germline V gene. The CDR3 sequence is 12 residues long. The CDR3 DNA reads TGTGCCAGCAGTATTCCAAGCTACGAGCAGTACGTC. It codes for CASSIPSYEQYV.

V gene TRBV7-6 combines with J gene TRBJ2-5; D gene uncertain. This CDR3 is built from 12 residues. Germline V lookup: CDR1 SGHVS, CDR2 FNYEAQ. V dropped 1 base and J dropped 9 bases, with 9 bases sitting between them. Here the CDR3 reads CASSLGDGAQYF. The DNA for the CDR3 is TGTGCCAGCAGCTTAGGGGATGGGGCCCAGTACTTC. The entire variable domain, with the rest obtained from reference TRBV7-6 and TRBJ2-5, is as follows: GAGVSQSPRYKVTKRGQDVALRCDPISGHVSLYWYRQALGQGPEFLTYFNYEAQQDKSGLPNDRFSAERPEGSISTLTIQRTEQRDSAMYRCASSLGDGAQYFGPGTRLLVL.

This clonotype was seen a handful of times. This chain joins TRBV7-9 and TRBJ2-1; possible D gene TRBD2, 6 bases. The CDR3 contains 17 residues. The germline CDR1 and CDR2 sequences are SEHNR and FQNEAQ (reference sequence). V was pared by 7 bases and J by 0 bases, with 19 bases between. The CDR3 nucleotides read TGTGCCAGCACCTCAACCTCCCGGGAGAGCTCCTACAATGAGCAGTTCTTC. Its translation is CASTSTSRESSYNEQFF.

J is TRBJ2-1 and V is TRBV6-6; weak D call: TRBD2 (7 bases). V was cut by 6 bases and J by 6 bases, with 18 bases left in between. CDR3 length equals 15 residues. Germline-derived CDR1 and CDR2 are MNHNY and SVGAGI (reference sequence). CDR3 nucleotide sequence: TGTGCCAGCAGGTGGGACGGGGGGCTCCCCAATGAGCAGTTCTTC. It specifies CASRWDGGLPNEQFF.

The chain is built from TRBV9 and TRBJ1-3; D gene ambiguous. This CDR3 spans 15 amino acids. Deletions cut 0 bases from V and 0 bases from J, with 7 bases between. The germline gives CDR1 SGDLS, CDR2 YYNGEE. CDR3 loop: CASSVGSSSGNTIYF. CDR3 nucleotides: TGTGCCAGCAGCGTAGGATCGAGCTCTGGAAACACCATATATTTT.

This clonotype was seen repeatedly, ten times or more. V usage is TRBV19 and J usage is TRBJ1-1; the match to TRBD1 covers 9 bases. Germline-derived CDR1 and CDR2 are LNHDA and SQIVND (reference sequence). J lost 0 bases, V lost 9 bases, and 5 bases had no gene match. This CDR3 has 14 amino acids. This CDR3 is CASSTGGLNTEAFF. CDR3 DNA sequence: TGTGCCAGCAGCACAGGGGGCCTGAACACTGAAGCTTTCTTT.

This sequence joins TRBV7-8 and TRBJ2-5; weak D call: TRBD2 (6 bases). Germline V gives CDR1 SGHVS, CDR2 FQNEAQ. The CDR3 contains 17 residues. V dropped 2 bases and J dropped 4 bases, with 20 bases sitting between them. This CDR3 is CASSLKPLSLARETQYF. CDR3 bases: TGTGCCAGCAGCTTAAAGCCCCTCTCACTAGCTAGAGAGACCCAGTACTTC.

A few counts support this clonotype. CDR3 protein: CASRLAGRSYNEQFF. The CDR3 nucleotides are TGTGCCAGTCGTCTCGCGGGCCGCTCCTACAATGAGCAGTTCTTC. The chain carries TRBV7-8 and TRBJ2-1, with D perhaps matching TRBD2 (5 bases). Germline V gives CDR1 SGHVS, CDR2 FQNEAQ. The V gene lost 9 bases and the J gene lost 0 bases, with 15 bases spanning the gap. The length of the CDR3 is 15 residues.

In its sample, this clonotype was seen a few times. The V gene is TRBV27, the J gene TRBJ2-7, with D possibly matching TRBD2 (5 bases). CDR1 and CDR2 (germline): MNHEY, SMNVEV (reference sequence). The CDR3 is 14 residues long. V was shortened by 2 bases and J by 4 bases, with 12 bases between the two germline ends. The CDR3 loop is CASSLLALGYEQYV. Written as DNA, the CDR3 is TGTGCCAGCAGTTTACTAGCACTGGGTTACGAGCAGTACGTC.

This clonotype was counted many times. The genes are TRBV7-6 and TRBJ1-1; D uncertain. The CDR3 is made up of 13 amino acids. CDR1 is SGHVS, CDR2 FNYEAQ, per germline. V was pared by 4 bases and J by 1 base, with 7 bases between. The CDR3 region is CASSSTENTEAFF. DNA for the CDR3: TGTGCCAGCAGCTCAACAGAGAACACTGAAGCTTTCTTT.

This clonotype appeared a single time. CDR3 sequence (DNA): TGTGCCAGCAGCTTAGTCGGCGGGGCCGTTTCCCGCTACGAGCAGTACTTC. Protein: CASSLVGGAVSRYEQYF. The chain links TRBV7-9 to TRBJ2-7; TRBD2 might be the D (6 bases). Germline V gives CDR1 SEHNR, CDR2 FQNEAQ (reference sequence). This CDR3 is 17 amino acids long. V dropped 1 base and J dropped 3 bases, with 19 bases sitting between them. Filled out from reference TRBV7-9 and TRBJ2-7, the complete variable domain reads DTGVSQNPRHKITKRGQNVTFRCDPISEHNRLYWYRQTLGQGPEFLTYFQNEAQLEKSRLLSDRFSAERPKGSFSTLEIQRTEQGDSAMYLCASSLVGGAVSRYEQYFGPGTRLTVT.

The V gene is TRBV28, the J gene TRBJ1-6, with TRBD1 matching over 8 bases. V trimming: 3 bases; J trimming: 10 bases; junction bases outside the gene matches: 11. Germline-derived CDR1 and CDR2 are MDHEN and SYDVKM. The CDR3 runs to 16 residues. CDR3 sequence reads: CASSLGRTGTYSPLHF. CDR3 in DNA: TGTGCCAGCAGTTTGGGGAGGACAGGGACCTACTCACCCCTCCACTTT.

As concerns this clonotype: A much bigger clone sits one base away, suggesting this may be a read error. This rearrangement joins TRBV7-4 to TRBJ2-2, with D unresolved. The CDR3 is made up of 10 amino acids. Trimming took off 4 bases at V and 7 bases at J, with 1 base between the two ends. From germline, CDR1 is SGHVT and CDR2 SQSDAQ. The CDR3 loop reads CASSYGELFF. The DNA of the CDR3 is TGTGCCAGCAGCTACGGGGAGCTGTTTTTT.

The rearrangement links TRBV20-1 to TRBJ2-7, with TRBD1 as a possible D gene (5 bases). Trimming took 3 bases from V and 3 from J, leaving 6 bases between them. This CDR3 region has 11 residues. Germline assignment: CDR1 DFQATT and CDR2 SNEGSKA (reference sequence). CDR3 amino acids: CSASRDYEQYF. DNA of the CDR3: TGCAGTGCTAGCAGGGACTACGAGCAGTACTTC.

This clonotype appeared many times. This chain connects TRBV12-3 or TRBV12-4 to TRBJ2-5; TRBD2 matches at 9 bases. The J segment lost 0 bases and the V segment lost 0 bases, leaving 5 bases of the junction unmatched. The CDR3 is made up of 17 amino acids. For the CDR3, the DNA is TGTGCCAGCAGTTTAGCGTTTAGACTAGCGGACCAAGAGACCCAGTACTTC. This sequence encodes CASSLAFRLADQETQYF.

The gene calls are TRBV27 and TRBJ2-1, with 9 bases fitting TRBD1. The CDR3 sequence is 16 residues long. The V and J ends lost 1 base and 2 bases, in that order; junction bases with no gene match: 3. Germline CDR1 reads MNHEY; CDR2 reads SMNVEV (reference sequence). The CDR3 is CASSLWDRAPYNEQFF. The CDR3, as DNA: TGTGCCAGCAGTTTATGGGACAGGGCGCCCTACAATGAGCAGTTCTTC.

There are many counts of this clonotype. The chain has TRBV7-8 and TRBJ2-1; the D gene is possibly TRBD2 (5 bases). Germline loops: CDR1 SGHVS, CDR2 FQNEAQ. V was cut by 2 bases and J by 8 bases, with 28 bases left in between. The CDR3 sequence is 19 residues long. The DNA for the CDR3 is TGTGCCAGCAGCTTAATCGGTACCCCAAACGAGGACTCACAAGATGAGCAGTTCTTC. It encodes CASSLIGTPNEDSQDEQFF.

V usage is TRBV20-1 and J usage is TRBJ2-1; 15 positions agree with TRBD2. V was clipped by 4 bases and J by 2 bases; unmatched bases: 6. The CDR3 sequence is 17 residues long. Germline V gene lookup returns CDR1 DFQATT and CDR2 SNEGSKA (reference sequence). The CDR3 DNA reads as TGCAGTGCTACCCCCTGGACTAGCGGGGGGGCCTACAATGAGCAGTTCTTC. Amino acid sequence: CSATPWTSGGAYNEQFF.

This clonotype was seen only a few times. The genes are TRBV4-1 and TRBJ1-1; TRBD1 aligns across 8 bases. The junction had 3 bases not matched to a gene; V was cut back by 2 bases and J by 1 base. CDR1 and CDR2 from the germline V gene are MGHRA and YSYEKL. CDR3 length equals 15 residues. CDR3 sequence reads: CASSQHGTGNTEAFF. The CDR3 region has the DNA TGCGCCAGCAGCCAACACGGGACAGGGAACACTGAAGCTTTCTTT.

The chain recombines TRBV9 with TRBJ2-1, with D perhaps matching TRBD1 (5 bases). Trimming removed 4 bases from V and 5 bases from J, with 22 bases in between. From germline, CDR1 is SGDLS and CDR2 YYNGEE. CDR3 length: 17 residues. CDR3 amino acids: CASSHPPGLGAHNEQFF. For the CDR3, the DNA is TGTGCCAGCAGCCACCCCCCAGGGTTAGGGGCACACAATGAGCAGTTCTTC.

The rearrangement links TRBV6-6 to TRBJ2-1, with unresolved D. This CDR3 comprises 13 residues. The germline V and J ends were trimmed by 0 bases and 5 bases, with 5 bases remaining between them. From germline, CDR1 is MNHNY and CDR2 SVGAGI (reference sequence). In nucleotides, the CDR3 is TGTGCCAGCAGTTACTCAACAGACAATGAGCAGTTCTTC. This sequence encodes CASSYSTDNEQFF.

With respect to this clonotype: At one of its ends the junction is not consistent with the germline gene, which may arise from a read error. The V and J genes are TRBV19 and TRBJ2-6; D unclear. This CDR3 spans 17 amino acids. CDR1 and CDR2 (germline): LNHDA, SQIVND (reference sequence). CDR3: CTSSIEQVLSGANVLTF. CDR3 coding DNA: TGTACCAGTAGTATTGAGCAAGTGCTCTCTGGGGCCAACGTCCTGACTTTC.